Below, 3 T cell receptor beta chains from the same sample are listed, as sequenced in a study of human T cells and chemical hapten exposure. Time point noted: patch test 1, 2 weeks after DPC sensitization. The treatment is: therapeutic diphenylcyclopropenone sensitization with weekly scalp DPC. One entry per CDR3 protein results from TCRdb running MiXCR on the RACE reads. The table shows tens of thousands of distinct CDR3 sequences, with about 7.5% occurring only once. Sequenced material: whole blood, taken in connection with sensitization to the hapten diphenylcyclopropenone (DPC). Receptor source: a woman aged 25-40 years with alopecia areata. Some clones in this sample may be carry-over from other donors' samples.

The chain is built from TRBV10-3 and TRBJ2-3; D is perhaps TRBD2 (5 bases). The V end was cut by 5 bases, the J end by 2 bases, with 17 bases between. There are 16 residues in the CDR3. Germline V CDR1 and CDR2: ENHRY, SYGVKD. The CDR3 reads CAISSQASLHTDTQYF. The CDR3 DNA is TGTGCCATCAGTAGTCAGGCTAGCCTCCACACAGATACGCAGTATTTT.

The chain uses TRBV18 and TRBJ1-4, with 10 bases aligning to TRBD1. After removal of 3 bases from V and 8 bases from J, the junction contained 9 bases not matched to a gene. The CDR3 loop spans 16 amino acids. Germline V gives CDR1 KGHSH, CDR2 LQKENI. The CDR3 reads CASSPRQGAWIEKLFF. The CDR3 DNA follows: TGTGCCAGCTCACCCCGACAGGGGGCCTGGATAGAAAAACTGTTTTTT.

This clonotype was detected ten times or more. This chain links TRBV7-6 with TRBJ2-3, with TRBD1 matching 9 bases. With V trimmed by 5 bases and J by 1 base, 4 bases remained unmatched. There are 15 residues in the CDR3. The germline V gene encodes CDR1 SGHVS and CDR2 FNYEAQ. For the CDR3, the DNA is TGTGCCAGCAGCCAGACAGGGGGAGGCACAGATACGCAGTATTTT. It is translated as CASSQTGGGTDTQYF.